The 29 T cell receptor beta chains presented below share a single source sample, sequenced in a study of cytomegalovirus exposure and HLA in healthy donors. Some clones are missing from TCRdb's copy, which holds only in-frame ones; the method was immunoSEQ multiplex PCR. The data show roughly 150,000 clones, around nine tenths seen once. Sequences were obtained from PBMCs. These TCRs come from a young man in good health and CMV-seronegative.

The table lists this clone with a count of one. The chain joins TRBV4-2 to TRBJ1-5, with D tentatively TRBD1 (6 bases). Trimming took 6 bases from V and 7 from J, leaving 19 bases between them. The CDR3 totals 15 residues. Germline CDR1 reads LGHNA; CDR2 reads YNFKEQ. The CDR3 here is CASSHEQGRRQPQHF. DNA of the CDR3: TGTGCCAGCAGTCACGAACAGGGTCGCCGCCAGCCCCAGCATTTT.

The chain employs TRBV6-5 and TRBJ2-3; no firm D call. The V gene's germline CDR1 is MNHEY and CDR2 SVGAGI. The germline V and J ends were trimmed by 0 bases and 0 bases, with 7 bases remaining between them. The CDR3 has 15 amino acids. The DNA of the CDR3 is TGTGCCAGCAGTTACTCGATCAGTAGCACAGATACGCAGTATTTT. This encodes CASSYSISSTDTQYF.

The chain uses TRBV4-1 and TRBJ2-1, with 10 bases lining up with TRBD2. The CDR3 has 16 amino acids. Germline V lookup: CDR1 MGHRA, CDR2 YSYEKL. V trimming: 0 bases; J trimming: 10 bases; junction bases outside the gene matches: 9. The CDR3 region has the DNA TGCGCCAGCAGCCAAGAAGGGGCTAGCGGGAGACAGGAGCAGTTCTTC. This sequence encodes CASSQEGASGRQEQFF.

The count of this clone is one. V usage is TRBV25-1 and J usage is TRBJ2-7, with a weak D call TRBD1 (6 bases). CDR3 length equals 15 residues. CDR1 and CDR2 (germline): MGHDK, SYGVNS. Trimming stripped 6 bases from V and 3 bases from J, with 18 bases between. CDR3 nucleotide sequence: TGTGCCAGCAGCCTCTTTCAGGTGGGACACTACGAGCAGTACTTC. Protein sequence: CASSLFQVGHYEQYF.

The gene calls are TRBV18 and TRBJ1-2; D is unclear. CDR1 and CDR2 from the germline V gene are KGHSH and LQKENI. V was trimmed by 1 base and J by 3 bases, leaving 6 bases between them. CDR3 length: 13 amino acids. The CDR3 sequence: CASSPQQDYGYTF. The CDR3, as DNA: TGTGCCAGCTCACCACAGCAAGACTATGGCTACACCTTC.

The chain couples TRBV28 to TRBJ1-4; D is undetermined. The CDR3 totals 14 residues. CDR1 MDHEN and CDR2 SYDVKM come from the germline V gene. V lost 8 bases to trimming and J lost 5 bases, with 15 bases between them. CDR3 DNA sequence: TGTGCCAGCCGGAGGCTACAGCTGAATGAAAAACTGTTTTTT. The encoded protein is CASRRLQLNEKLFF.

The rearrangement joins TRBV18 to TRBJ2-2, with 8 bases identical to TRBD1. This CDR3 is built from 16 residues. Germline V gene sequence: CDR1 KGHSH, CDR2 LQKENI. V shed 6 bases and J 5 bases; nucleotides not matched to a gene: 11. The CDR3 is CASSIMDRAVTGELFF. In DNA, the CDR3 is TGTGCCAGCTCCATAATGGACAGGGCGGTTACCGGGGAGCTGTTTTTT.

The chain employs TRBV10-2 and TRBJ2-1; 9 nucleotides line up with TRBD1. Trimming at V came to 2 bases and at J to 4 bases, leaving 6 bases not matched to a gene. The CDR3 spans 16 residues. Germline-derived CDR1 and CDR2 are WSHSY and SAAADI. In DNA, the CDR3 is TGCGCCAGCAGTGAGCCTGGGACAGGGACTTACAATGAGCAGTTCTTC. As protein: CASSEPGTGTYNEQFF.

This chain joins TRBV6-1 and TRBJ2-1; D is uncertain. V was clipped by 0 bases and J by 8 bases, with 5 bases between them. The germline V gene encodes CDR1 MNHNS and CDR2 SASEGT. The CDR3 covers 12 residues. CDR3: CASSEAPHEQFF. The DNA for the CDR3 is TGTGCCAGCAGTGAAGCTCCTCATGAGCAGTTCTTC.

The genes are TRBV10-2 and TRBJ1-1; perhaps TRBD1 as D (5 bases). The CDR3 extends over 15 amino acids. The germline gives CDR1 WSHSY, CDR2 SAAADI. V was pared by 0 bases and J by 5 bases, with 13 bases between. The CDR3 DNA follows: TGCGCCAGCAGTGAGTCGAGTCGGGGGTGGACTGAAGCTTTCTTT. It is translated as CASSESSRGWTEAFF.

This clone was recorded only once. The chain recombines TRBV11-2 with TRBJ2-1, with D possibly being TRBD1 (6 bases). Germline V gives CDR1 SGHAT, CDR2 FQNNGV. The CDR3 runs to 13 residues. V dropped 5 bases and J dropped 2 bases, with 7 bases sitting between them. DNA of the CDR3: TGTGCCAGCAGCCAGGGGCCCTACAATGAGCAGTTCTTC. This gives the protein CASSQGPYNEQFF.

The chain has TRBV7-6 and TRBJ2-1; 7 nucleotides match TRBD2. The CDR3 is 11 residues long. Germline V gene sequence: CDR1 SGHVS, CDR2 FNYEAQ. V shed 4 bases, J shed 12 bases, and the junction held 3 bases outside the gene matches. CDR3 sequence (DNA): TGTGCCAGCAGCTACGGGAGGACGCAGTTCTTC. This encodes CASSYGRTQFF.

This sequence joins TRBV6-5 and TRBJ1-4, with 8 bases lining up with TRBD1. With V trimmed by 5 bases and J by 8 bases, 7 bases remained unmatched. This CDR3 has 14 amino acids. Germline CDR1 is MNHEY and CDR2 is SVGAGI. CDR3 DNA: TGTGCCAGCAGTCAAGGACAGGGAGTGGAAAAACTGTTTTTT. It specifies CASSQGQGVEKLFF.

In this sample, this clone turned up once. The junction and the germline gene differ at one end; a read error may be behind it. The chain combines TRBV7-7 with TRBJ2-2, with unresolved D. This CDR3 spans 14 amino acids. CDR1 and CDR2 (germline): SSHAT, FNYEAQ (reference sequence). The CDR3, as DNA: TGTGCTAGCAGCTTAGAGACGAGGTCCGGGGAGCTGTTTTTT. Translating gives CASSLETRSGELFF. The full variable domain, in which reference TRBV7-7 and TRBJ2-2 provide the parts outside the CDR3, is GAGVSQSPRYKVTKRGQDVTLRCDPISSHATLYWYQQALGQGPEFLTYFNYEAQPDKSGLPSDRFSAERPEGSISTLTIQRTEQRDSAMYRCASSLETRSGELFFGEGSRLTVL.

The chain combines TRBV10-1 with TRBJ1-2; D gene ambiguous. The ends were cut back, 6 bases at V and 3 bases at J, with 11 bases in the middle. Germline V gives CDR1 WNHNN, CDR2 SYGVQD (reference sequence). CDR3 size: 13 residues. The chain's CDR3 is CASSSGIYYGYTF. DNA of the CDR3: TGCGCCAGCAGCTCCGGGATTTACTATGGCTACACCTTC.

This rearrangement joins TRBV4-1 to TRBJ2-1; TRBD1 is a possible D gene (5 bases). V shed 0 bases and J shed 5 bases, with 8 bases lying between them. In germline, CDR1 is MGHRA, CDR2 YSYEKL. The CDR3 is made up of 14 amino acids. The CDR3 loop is CASSQDPGNNEQFF. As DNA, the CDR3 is TGCGCCAGCAGCCAAGATCCAGGGAACAATGAGCAGTTCTTC.

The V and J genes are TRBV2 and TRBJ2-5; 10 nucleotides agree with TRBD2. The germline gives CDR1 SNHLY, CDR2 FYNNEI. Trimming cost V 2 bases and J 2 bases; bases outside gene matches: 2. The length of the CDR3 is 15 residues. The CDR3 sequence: CASSETSGEQETQYF. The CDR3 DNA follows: TGTGCCAGCAGTGAAACTAGCGGGGAGCAAGAGACCCAGTACTTC.

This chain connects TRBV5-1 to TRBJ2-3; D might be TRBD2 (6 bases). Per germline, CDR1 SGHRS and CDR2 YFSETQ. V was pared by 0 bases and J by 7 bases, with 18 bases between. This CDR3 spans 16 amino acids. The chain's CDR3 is CASSLESTRGGNTQYF. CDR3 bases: TGCGCCAGCAGCTTGGAGTCCACGCGTGGGGGGAATACGCAGTATTTT.

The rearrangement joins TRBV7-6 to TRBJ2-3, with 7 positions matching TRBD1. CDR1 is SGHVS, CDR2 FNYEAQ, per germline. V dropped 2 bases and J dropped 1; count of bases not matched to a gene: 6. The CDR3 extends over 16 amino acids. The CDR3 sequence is CASSLLGTAGTDTQYF. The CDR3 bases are TGTGCCAGCAGCTTACTGGGGACAGCCGGCACAGATACGCAGTATTTT.

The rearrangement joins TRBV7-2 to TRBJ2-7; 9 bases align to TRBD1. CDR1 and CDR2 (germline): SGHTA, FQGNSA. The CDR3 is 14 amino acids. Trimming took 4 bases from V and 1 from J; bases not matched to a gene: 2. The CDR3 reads CASSYGTGSYEQYF. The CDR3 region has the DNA TGTGCCAGCAGCTACGGGACAGGGTCCTACGAGCAGTACTTC.

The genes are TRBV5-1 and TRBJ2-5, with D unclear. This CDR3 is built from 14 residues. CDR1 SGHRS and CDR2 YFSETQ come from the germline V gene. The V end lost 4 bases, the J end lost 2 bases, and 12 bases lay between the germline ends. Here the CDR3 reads CASSLRWWQETQYF. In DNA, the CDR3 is TGCGCCAGCAGCCTGCGGTGGTGGCAAGAGACCCAGTACTTC.

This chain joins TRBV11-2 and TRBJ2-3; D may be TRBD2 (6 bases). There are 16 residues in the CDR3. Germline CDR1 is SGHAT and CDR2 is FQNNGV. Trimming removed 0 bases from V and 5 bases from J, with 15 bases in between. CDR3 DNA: TGTGCCAGCAGCTTAGAGAGCGGCTTTAGCGGAGATACGCAGTATTTT. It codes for CASSLESGFSGDTQYF.

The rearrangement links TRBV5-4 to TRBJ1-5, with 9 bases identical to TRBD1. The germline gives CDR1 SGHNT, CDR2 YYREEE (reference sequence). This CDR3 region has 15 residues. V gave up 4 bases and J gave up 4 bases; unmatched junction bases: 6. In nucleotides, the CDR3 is TGTGCCAGCAGCATAGGGACAGGGTCGAATCAGCCCCAGCATTTT. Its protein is CASSIGTGSNQPQHF. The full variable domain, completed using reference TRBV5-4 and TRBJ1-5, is ETGVTQSPTHLIKTRGQQVTLRCSSQSGHNTVSWYQQALGQGPQFIFQYYREEENGRGNFPPRFSGLQFPNYSSELNVNALELDDSALYLCASSIGTGSNQPQHFGDGTRLSIL.

CDR3 coding DNA: TGTGCCAGTAGTGCGGACAGTTTTAGAACTGAAGCTTTCTTT. It yields the protein CASSADSFRTEAFF. This chain links TRBV19 with TRBJ1-1; TRBD1 is a possible D gene (6 bases). Germline V gene sequence: CDR1 LNHDA, CDR2 SQIVND (reference sequence). The CDR3 is made up of 14 amino acids. Trimming removed 5 bases from V and 5 bases from J, with 15 bases in between.

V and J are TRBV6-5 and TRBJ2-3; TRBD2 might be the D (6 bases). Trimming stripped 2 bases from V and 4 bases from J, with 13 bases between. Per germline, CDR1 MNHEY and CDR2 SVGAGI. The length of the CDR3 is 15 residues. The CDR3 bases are TGTGCCAGCAGTTACCAGACTAGTAACGCAGATACGCAGTATTTT. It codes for CASSYQTSNADTQYF.

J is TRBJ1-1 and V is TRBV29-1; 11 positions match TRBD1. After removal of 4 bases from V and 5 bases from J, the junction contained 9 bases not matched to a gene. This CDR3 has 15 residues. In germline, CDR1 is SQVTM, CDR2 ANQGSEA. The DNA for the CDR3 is TGCAGCGTTGTCCTCGGGACAGGGGGAGGTACTGAAGCTTTCTTT. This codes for CSVVLGTGGGTEAFF.

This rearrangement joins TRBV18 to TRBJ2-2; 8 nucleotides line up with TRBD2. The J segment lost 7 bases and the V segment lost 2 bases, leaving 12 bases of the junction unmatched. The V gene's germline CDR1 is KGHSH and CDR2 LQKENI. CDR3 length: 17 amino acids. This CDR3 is CASSPKSGGPLGGELFF. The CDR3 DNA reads TGTGCCAGCTCACCAAAGAGCGGGGGCCCCCTTGGCGGGGAGCTGTTTTTT.

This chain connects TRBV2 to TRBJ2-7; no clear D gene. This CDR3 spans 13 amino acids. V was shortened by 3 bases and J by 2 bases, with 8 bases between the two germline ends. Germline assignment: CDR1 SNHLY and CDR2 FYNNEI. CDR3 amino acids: CASSEHSTYEQYV. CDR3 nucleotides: TGTGCCAGCAGTGAGCACAGCACCTACGAGCAGTACGTC.

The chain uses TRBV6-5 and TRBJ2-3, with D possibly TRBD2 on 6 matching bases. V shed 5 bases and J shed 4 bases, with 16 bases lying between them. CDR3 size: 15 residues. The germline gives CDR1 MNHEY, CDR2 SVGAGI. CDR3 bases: TGTGCCAGCAGTGGGGCGGGGCGACTCGCAGATACGCAGTATTTT. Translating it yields CASSGAGRLADTQYF.